The 16 T cell receptor beta chains below all came from one sample that was sequenced in a study of post-analysis software for immune sequencing data. Study-level results: About 5 TRBV segments, including TRBV5-6, TRBV5-1 and TRBV20-1, were more frequent in patients than controls.

Unique molecular identifiers were built into the TCR beta cDNA libraries. From the PCR reads, TCRdb called clonotypes with MiXCR, one entry per CDR3 protein. The data hold 150,000 to 200,000 distinct CDR3 sequences, with 30% observed a single time. These receptors' antigens are unknown. The sample was blood. Receptors were obtained from a girl aged 10-17 years with multiple sclerosis.

The sample holds one count of this clonotype. V usage is TRBV5-5 and J usage is TRBJ2-5, with 7 bases lining up with TRBD2. V was clipped by 3 bases and J by 4 bases; unmatched bases: 6. Germline CDR1 reads SGHKS; CDR2 reads YYEKEE (reference sequence). This CDR3 spans 14 amino acids. The CDR3 sequence is CASSYRTSGETQYF. CDR3 sequence (DNA): TGTGCCAGCAGCTATAGGACTAGTGGAGAGACCCAGTACTTC.

On this clonotype: This sequence may be a read error, since a much larger clone differs from it by one base. The chain uses TRBV7-2 and TRBJ2-3, with unresolved D. The germline CDR1 and CDR2 sequences are SGHTA and FQGNSA. The CDR3 contains 15 residues. CDR3: CASSPRSLSTDTLYF. The DNA of the CDR3 is TGTGCCAGCAGCCCCAGGAGTCTTAGCACAGATACGCTGTATTTT.

The rearrangement links TRBV20-1 to TRBJ2-2, with 10 nucleotides matching TRBD2. V shed 3 bases, J shed 4 bases, and the junction held 5 bases outside the gene matches. The CDR3 length is 15 residues. From germline, CDR1 is DFQATT and CDR2 SNEGSKA (reference sequence). CDR3 region: CSARGLAGVTGELFF. The CDR3 DNA sequence: TGCAGTGCTAGGGGGCTAGCGGGAGTCACCGGGGAGCTGTTTTTT.

This clonotype was counted ten times or more. The V call is TRBV11-2, the J call TRBJ2-7; TRBD1 matches 9 bases. The CDR3 spans 16 residues. Looked up from germline, CDR1 is SGHAT and CDR2 is FQNNGV. Trimming at V came to 0 bases and at J to 3 bases, leaving 6 bases not matched to a gene. CDR3 nucleotide sequence: TGTGCCAGCAGCTTAGAAACGTGGACAGGGGTCTACGAGCAGTACTTC. This codes for CASSLETWTGVYEQYF. Looking up the rest from reference TRBV11-2 and TRBJ2-7 gives the full variable domain: EAGVAQSPRYKIIEKRQSVAFWCNPISGHATLYWYQQILGQGPKLLIQFQNNGVVDDSQLPKDRFSAERLKGVDSTLKIQPAKLEDSAVYLCASSLETWTGVYEQYFGPGTRLTVT.

This clonotype was seen ten or more times. The chain uses TRBV5-1 and TRBJ2-5; 7 positions match TRBD1. The CDR3 loop spans 14 amino acids. Per the germline V gene, CDR1 is SGHRS and CDR2 is YFSETQ. The J segment lost 7 bases and the V segment lost 1 base, leaving 7 bases of the junction unmatched. The CDR3 DNA reads as TGCGCCAGCAGCTTGTGGCTAGCAGGGGGGACCCAGTACTTC. Its protein product is CASSLWLAGGTQYF. Combining the CDR3 with reference TRBV5-1 and TRBJ2-5 gives the whole variable domain KAGVTQTPRYLIKTRGQQVTLSCSPISGHRSVSWYQQTPGQGLQFLFEYFSETQRNKGNFPGRFSGRQFSNSRSEMNVSTLELGDSALYLCASSLWLAGGTQYFGPGTRLLVL.

The CDR3 DNA sequence: TGTGCCAGCAGCTCCCGGACTAGGAAGTTCTTC. Its protein is CASSSRTRKFF. The chain couples TRBV7-8 to TRBJ2-1, with 7 bases aligning to TRBD2. There are 11 residues in the CDR3. V was pared by 4 bases and J by 14 bases, with 5 bases of the junction left unmatched. Per the germline V gene, CDR1 is SGHVS and CDR2 is FQNEAQ.

Many counts were recorded for this clonotype. The chain recombines TRBV28 with TRBJ2-7; 9 bases line up with TRBD2. Germline V lookup: CDR1 MDHEN, CDR2 SYDVKM. The V and J ends lost 6 bases and 2 bases, in that order; junction bases with no gene match: 8. The CDR3 covers 15 residues. As DNA, the CDR3 is TGTGCCAGCAGACCTAGCGGGGCCGTTACCTACGAGCAGTACTTC. It specifies CASRPSGAVTYEQYF.

The chain joins TRBV7-3 to TRBJ2-2; D unresolved. The length of the CDR3 is 13 residues. Trimming stripped 5 bases from V and 6 bases from J, with 10 bases between. CDR1 and CDR2 (germline): SGHTA, FQGTGA. CDR3 residues: CASSPRQAGELFF. DNA for the CDR3: TGTGCCAGCAGCCCCAGACAAGCCGGGGAGCTGTTTTTT.

The V and J genes are TRBV20-1 and TRBJ1-2; D is possibly TRBD1 (5 bases). Per the germline V gene, CDR1 is DFQATT and CDR2 is SNEGSKA (reference sequence). Trimming removed 4 bases at V and 7 bases at J, with 13 bases between. The CDR3 extends over 12 amino acids. Here the CDR3 reads CSAITLGRGYTF. In nucleotides, the CDR3 is TGCAGTGCTATCACTCTGGGGCGTGGCTACACCTTC.

This clonotype turned up a few times. J is TRBJ2-5 and V is TRBV7-2, with D possibly TRBD1 on 6 matching bases. The CDR3 extends over 15 amino acids. In germline, CDR1 is SGHTA, CDR2 FQGNSA. The V end was cut by 3 bases, the J end by 0 bases, with 11 bases between. DNA of the CDR3: TGTGCCAGCAGCTTTGGACAGACGTACCAAGAGACCCAGTACTTC. This sequence encodes CASSFGQTYQETQYF. Together with reference TRBV7-2 and TRBJ2-5, the CDR3 gives the full variable domain: GAGVSQSPSNKVTEKGKDVELRCDPISGHTALYWYRQSLGQGLEFLIYFQGNSAPDKSGLPSDRFSAERTGGSVSTLTIQRTQQEDSAVYLCASSFGQTYQETQYFGPGTRLLVL.

This clonotype came up many times. This chain links TRBV28 with TRBJ2-1; 10 nucleotides align to TRBD2. The CDR3 spans 14 residues. Germline CDR1 reads MDHEN; CDR2 reads SYDVKM. V dropped 5 bases and J dropped 8; count of bases not matched to a gene: 6. Written as DNA, the CDR3 is TGTGCCAGCAGTCCGCGGACTAGCGGCCATGAGCAGTTCTTC. Protein: CASSPRTSGHEQFF. The full variable domain, with the rest looked up from reference TRBV28 and TRBJ2-1, is DVKVTQSSRYLVKRTGEKVFLECVQDMDHENMFWYRQDPGLGLRLIYFSYDVKMKEKGDIPEGYSVSREKKERFSLILESASTNQTSMYLCASSPRTSGHEQFFGPGTRLTVL.

The rearrangement uses TRBV12-3 or TRBV12-4 and TRBJ2-3; the D is unclear. V lost 2 bases to trimming and J lost 1 base, with 16 bases between them. The CDR3 contains 17 residues. The CDR3 loop is CASSLSNRMEGTDTQYF. The CDR3 DNA reads TGTGCCAGCAGTTTATCGAACCGAATGGAAGGCACAGATACGCAGTATTTT.

This clonotype was counted only a few times. The CDR3 DNA reads as TGTGCCAGTAAACCCTTCTCTAGCGGGAGTATCCATGAGCAGTTCTTC. This gives the protein CASKPFSSGSIHEQFF. The chain couples TRBV19 to TRBJ2-1; TRBD2 agrees at 10 bases. The CDR3 contains 16 residues. Germline lookup yields CDR1 LNHDA and CDR2 SQIVND (reference sequence). Germline trimming cut 7 bases from V and 8 bases from J; bases unmatched to any gene: 14.

This clonotype has more than one count but fewer than ten. One end of the junction is discordant with germline, which a read error may explain. The rearrangement uses TRBV5-1 and TRBJ1-5; D gene ambiguous. CDR1 and CDR2 (germline): SGHRS, YFSETQ. The CDR3 has 15 amino acids. CDR3 nucleotide sequence: TGCGCCAGTAGCTTAGCCGAGGGTGCCAATCAGCCCCAGCATTTT. It encodes CASSLAEGANQPQHF. Together with reference TRBV5-1 and TRBJ1-5, the CDR3 gives the full variable domain: KAGVTQTPRYLIKTRGQQVTLSCSPISGHRSVSWYQQTPGQGLQFLFEYFSETQRNKGNFPGRFSGRQFSNSRSEMNVSTLELGDSALYLCASSLAEGANQPQHFGDGTRLSIL.

This clonotype was detected ten times or more. The chain recombines TRBV5-1 with TRBJ2-3, with TRBD2 identical over 8 bases. This CDR3 is 18 amino acids long. Germline values: CDR1 SGHRS, CDR2 YFSETQ. V was clipped by 2 bases and J by 3 bases; unmatched bases: 14. The CDR3: CASSFSSVIAGRTDTQYF. DNA of the CDR3: TGCGCCAGCAGCTTCTCCAGTGTAATAGCGGGACGAACAGATACGCAGTATTTT.

The table lists this clonotype with many counts. The rearrangement uses TRBV15 and TRBJ2-5, with D possibly being TRBD2 (5 bases). V lost 5 bases and J 3 bases, leaving 13 bases between the germline ends. CDR1 is LNHNV and CDR2 is YYDKDF in the germline V gene (reference sequence). CDR3 size: 14 residues. Here the CDR3 reads CATSERVGEETQYF. CDR3 bases: TGTGCCACCAGCGAGAGGGTGGGAGAAGAGACCCAGTACTTC.